Sequencing of this TCR beta chain was carried out in a study of blood T cell repertoires in COVID-19. Method: immunoSEQ multiplex PCR; TCRdb's copy keeps in-frame clones and lacks some. The table lists fewer than 350,000 clones, nearly 90% of them singletons, with 9% to 9.5% in the top ten. The germline V and J ends were trimmed by 0 bases and 8 bases, with 16 bases remaining between them. The CDR3 runs to 15 residues. The germline V gene has CDR1 PRHDT and CDR2 FYEKMQ (reference sequence). The receptor was isolated from a man aged 18-30 years with active or convalescent COVID-19. This chain links TRBV13 with TRBJ1-2; no clear D. Specimen: peripheral blood. The CDR3 nucleotides read TGTGCCAGCAGCTTAGGCCTAAGGGAGACCTACGGCTACACCTTC. Translated, it gives CASSLGLRETYGYTF.